This T cell receptor (beta chain) was recovered during a study of blood T cell repertoires in COVID-19 (dated by TCRdb to the early 2020s). Context from the whole study: Samples from collaborators originated in the United States, Italy and Spain and spanned both the acute and convalescent phases of COVID-19. Where available, HLA class I and class II types were obtained from metadata supplied by the sample provider rather than from assay-based typing. The repertoires were released in a freely available public database intended as a resource for research on the immune response to SARS-CoV-2. The sample metadata nearly always contained a de-identified subject ID, COVID-19 status, age in years and sex. The samples were drawn from two sources: the first 160 participants of the ongoing ImmuneRACE study, and 1,000 to 1,500 subjects contributed by 6 global collaborators. The prospective study material was composed of cDNA or gDNA derived from T cells, B-cell-depleted T cells, or PBMCs. Subjects who had been exposed to COVID-19, were actively infected with it, or had recovered from it provided the deeply sampled blood TCRbeta repertoires that made up the dataset.

According to the germline V gene (reference sequence), CDR1 reads SGHKS and CDR2 reads YYEKEE. The CDR3, cysteine through phenylalanine, is 13 amino acids long. The read is trimmed to its CDR3 DNA, 39 bases read in frame from base 1. V loses 6 bases at its end and J loses 2 bases; junction bases beyond the gene matches: 2. Of note for this clone: No antigen is known for it. Base qualities were left out, and no much larger clone turns up one base away.

Participants in the prospective study were aged roughly 18 to 100 years, lived in 24 United States geographic areas, and enrolled through a virtual design. Cohort assignment in the prospective study relied on participant-reported clinical history from a screening survey and a study questionnaire. A participant counted as exposed if, within 2 weeks of entering the study, that participant had been in contact with someone who had a PCR-confirmed or clinician-diagnosed COVID-19 case. In the prospective study, whole blood, serum and a nasopharyngeal or oropharyngeal swab were collected from each participant by mobile phlebotomists. Over an approximately 2-month period, participants in the prospective study had the option of providing additional blood draws and questionnaires. Blood samples from the prospective study were shipped frozen or at room temperature prior to DNA extraction. Summary of the overall study and its limitations: Clinical and demographic metadata were provided uncurated, with the amount varying by source and participant.

TCRbeta CDR3 regions were amplified from genomic DNA using the immunoSEQ Assay, a bias-controlled multiplex PCR. For the original study's pipeline: The number of nucleated cells in each sample was estimated from the amplification of reference gene primers within the assay. Sequence reads were collapsed and filtered to measure the absolute abundance of every unique TCRbeta CDR3 rearrangement. For each sample, productive Simpson clonality was calculated as the square root of Simpson's diversity index across productive rearrangements. TCRdb limited this immuneACCESS table to in-frame rearrangements with V and J called. A share of clones is missing; checked studies link under half to unresolved V genes, and the rest is unexplained. V, J and clone size are those of that table, while D and trimming were read from the DNA. Counted in this sample were 430,000 or so clones; about 88% of them appeared once. Together, the top ten hold 1.4% to 1.5% of the sample.

Sequenced: PBMCs or T cells enriched from blood (not recorded which). The clonotype was recovered from a woman between 18 and 29 years old who had been exposed to COVID-19. The V and J segments used are TRBV5-5 and TRBJ1-2, and 9 bases in between align with TRBD1. The encoded CDR3 is CASIGQGNYGYTF. The base sequence is TGTGCCAGCATAGGACAGGGGAACTATGGCTACACCTTC. When the CDR3 is completed using the reference TRBV5-5 and TRBJ1-2 genes on either side, the full variable domain is DAGVTQSPTHLIKTRGQQVTLRCSPISGHKSVSWYQQVLGQGPQFIFQYYEKEERGRGNFPDRFSARQFPNYSSELNVNALLLGDSALYLCASIGQGNYGYTFGSGTRLTVV.